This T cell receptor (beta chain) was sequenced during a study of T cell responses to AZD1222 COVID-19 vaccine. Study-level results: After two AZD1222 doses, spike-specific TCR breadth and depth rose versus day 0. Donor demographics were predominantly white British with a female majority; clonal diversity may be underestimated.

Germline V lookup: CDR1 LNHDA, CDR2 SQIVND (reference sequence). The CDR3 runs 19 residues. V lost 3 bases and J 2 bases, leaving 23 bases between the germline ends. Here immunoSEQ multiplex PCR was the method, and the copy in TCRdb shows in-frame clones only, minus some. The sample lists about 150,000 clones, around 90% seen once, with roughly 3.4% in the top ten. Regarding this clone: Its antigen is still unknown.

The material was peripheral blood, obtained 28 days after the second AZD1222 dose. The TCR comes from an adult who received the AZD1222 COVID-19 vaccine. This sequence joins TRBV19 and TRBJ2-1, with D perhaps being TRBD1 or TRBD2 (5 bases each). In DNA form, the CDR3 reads TGTGCCAGTAGTATGAGTGGGGGTGGGAGCACCGGCCCCTACAATGAGCAGTTCTTC. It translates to CASSMSGGGSTGPYNEQFF.